Following are 30 T cell receptor beta chains from one sample sequenced in a study of tumor-infiltrating lymphocytes in localized non-small cell lung cancer. Libraries were prepared by immunoSEQ multiplex PCR; TCRdb keeps only in-frame clonotypes and omits some of them. The sample has 15,000 to 20,000 clones; 70% to 80% are singletons. Sequencing was carried out using lung tumor tissue. Receptor source: a human donor with non-small cell lung cancer.

The chain employs TRBV29-1 and TRBJ1-1; D not resolved. Germline values: CDR1 SQVTM, CDR2 ANQGSEA. Trimming pared 6 bases from V and 2 bases from J, leaving 22 bases between. The CDR3 consists of 16 residues. The CDR3 region has the DNA TGCAGCGTCATAAATCGAGACAAGTTCTCAAACACTGAAGCTTTCTTT. It is translated as CSVINRDKFSNTEAFF.

A few counts support this clone. This rearrangement joins TRBV7-9 to TRBJ2-5, with no clear D. Looked up from germline, CDR1 is SEHNR and CDR2 is FQNEAQ (reference sequence). The CDR3 runs 19 residues. V was pared by 2 bases and J by 4 bases, with 26 bases between. CDR3: CASSLPLSPAGHAVETQYF. DNA for the CDR3: TGTGCCAGCAGCTTACCACTCAGTCCAGCAGGCCATGCGGTAGAGACCCAGTACTTC.

V and J are TRBV18 and TRBJ2-7; 8 nucleotides agree with TRBD1. The CDR3 length is 14 residues. The germline V gene has CDR1 KGHSH and CDR2 LQKENI. The V gene end was trimmed by 4 bases and the J gene end by 5 bases; junction bases not matched to a gene: 7. The CDR3 protein is CASSRRTGIDEQYF. As DNA, the CDR3 is TGTGCCAGCTCACGACGGACAGGGATTGACGAGCAGTACTTC.

CDR3 region: CAWGRDRRQETQYF. Here the CDR3 DNA reads TGTGCCTGGGGACGGGACAGGCGCCAAGAGACCCAGTACTTC. This chain joins TRBV30 and TRBJ2-5; 8 bases fit TRBD1. From germline, CDR1 is GTSNPN and CDR2 SVGIG (reference sequence). J gave up 1 base and V 5 bases, and 6 bases lay outside the gene matches. CDR3 length: 14 residues.

The genes are TRBV29-1 and TRBJ2-1, with 8 nucleotides matching TRBD2. The V gene's germline CDR1 is SQVTM and CDR2 ANQGSEA. The CDR3 runs to 13 residues. CDR3 sequence: CRGLRTSHNEQFF. Here the CDR3 DNA reads TGCAGGGGGTTGAGGACTAGCCACAATGAGCAGTTCTTC.

The rearrangement joins TRBV2 to TRBJ1-4; D not certain. Deletions cut 7 bases from V and 8 bases from J, with 11 bases between. The CDR3 covers 12 residues. CDR1 is SNHLY and CDR2 is FYNNEI in the germline V gene. Written as DNA, the CDR3 is TGTGCCAGCAACCGGATTCGGGAAAAACTGTTTTTT. As protein: CASNRIREKLFF. The entire variable domain, with the rest obtained from reference TRBV2 and TRBJ1-4, is as follows: EPEVTQTPSHQVTQMGQEVILRCVPISNHLYFYWYRQILGQKVEFLVSFYNNEISEKSEIFDDQFSVERPDGSNFTLKIRSTKLEDSAMYFCASNRIREKLFFGSGTQLSVL.

This chain joins TRBV11-2 and TRBJ2-2; no clear D gene. The germline V gene encodes CDR1 SGHAT and CDR2 FQNNGV. The CDR3 runs to 11 residues. Between the trimmed V and J ends, which lost 3 bases and 6 bases, there was a span of 2 bases. CDR3 bases: TGTGCCAGCAGCTTCCCCGGGGAGCTGTTTTTT. It encodes CASSFPGELFF.

This clone was found once. CDR3 protein: CASSVGLAGSGEQFF. CDR3 coding DNA: TGTGCCAGCAGTGTCGGACTAGCGGGATCGGGTGAGCAGTTCTTC. V gene TRBV2 combines with J gene TRBJ2-1, with TRBD2 matching 12 bases. Germline CDR1 and CDR2: SNHLY and FYNNEI. This CDR3 is 15 amino acids long. J lost 9 bases, V lost 4 bases, and 7 bases had no gene match.

The chain is built from TRBV7-8 and TRBJ2-1; D gene uncertain. Germline V gene data show CDR1 as SGHVS and CDR2 as FQNEAQ. The CDR3 loop spans 14 amino acids. The V end was cut by 1 base, the J end by 8 bases, with 12 bases between. The CDR3 here is CASSLGGSQDEQFF. Here the CDR3 DNA reads TGTGCCAGCAGCTTAGGAGGCAGCCAAGATGAGCAGTTCTTC.

This clone has only one observation. Without the conserved terminal phenylalanine or tryptophan, this CDR3 likely stems from a read error. V is TRBV30 and J is TRBJ1-5, with unresolved D. The CDR3 loop spans 13 amino acids. Deletions cut 0 bases from V and 4 bases from J, with 7 bases between. CDR1 and CDR2 (germline): GTSNPN, SVGIG (reference sequence). The CDR3 bases are TGTGCCTGGAGTGTAGCCGGTAATCAGCCCCAGCATTAT. It is translated as CAWSVAGNQPQHY.

This rearrangement joins TRBV4-1 to TRBJ2-5; D is undetermined. CDR3 length: 13 amino acids. V was cut by 1 base and J by 5 bases, with 8 bases left in between. The germline V gene has CDR1 MGHRA and CDR2 YSYEKL. This CDR3 reads CASSQAGRETQYF. DNA of the CDR3: TGCGCCAGCAGCCAAGCTGGGCGCGAGACCCAGTACTTC.

The chain employs TRBV7-6 and TRBJ2-7, with TRBD2 as a possible D gene (6 bases). Germline CDR1 reads SGHVS; CDR2 reads FNYEAQ. The CDR3 sequence is 15 residues long. Trimming left V 3 bases short and J 0 bases short, with 12 bases between. CDR3 in amino acids: CASSLGLRSSYEQYF. The CDR3 bases are TGTGCCAGCAGCTTGGGACTCAGGAGCTCCTACGAGCAGTACTTC.

The chain has TRBV5-1 and TRBJ2-2, with D perhaps assigned TRBD1 or TRBD2 (5 bases each). Germline CDR1 is SGHRS and CDR2 is YFSETQ. Trimming took off 3 bases at V and 1 base at J, with 10 bases between the two ends. The CDR3 sequence is 15 residues long. CDR3 sequence reads: CASSYGTVNTGELFF. CDR3 DNA sequence: TGCGCCAGCAGCTACGGGACGGTGAACACCGGGGAGCTGTTTTTT. The full variable domain, its missing parts supplied by reference TRBV5-1 and TRBJ2-2, is KAGVTQTPRYLIKTRGQQVTLSCSPISGHRSVSWYQQTPGQGLQFLFEYFSETQRNKGNFPGRFSGRQFSNSRSEMNVSTLELGDSALYLCASSYGTVNTGELFFGEGSRLTVL.

The chain links TRBV5-5 to TRBJ1-4; tentatively, D is TRBD1 (5 bases). This CDR3 is built from 17 residues. CDR1 SGHKS and CDR2 YYEKEE come from the germline V gene (reference sequence). The V end was cut by 5 bases, the J end by 8 bases, with 25 bases between. In nucleotides, the CDR3 is TGTGCCAGCAGTCCGCGCCTCGTGGGAGGGGAGCGGGAAAAACTGTTTTTT. It translates to CASSPRLVGGEREKLFF.

The chain joins TRBV7-8 to TRBJ2-1, with D maybe TRBD1 (8 bases). Germline CDR1 is SGHVS and CDR2 is FQNEAQ. The germline V and J ends were trimmed by 10 bases and 4 bases, with 17 bases remaining between them. This CDR3 has 14 amino acids. CDR3 region: CATGRTGLYNEQFF. DNA for the CDR3: TGTGCCACCGGGAGGACAGGGCTATACAATGAGCAGTTCTTC.

This sequence joins TRBV6-6 and TRBJ2-1; TRBD1 might be the D (5 bases). Germline-derived CDR1 and CDR2 are MNHNY and SVGAGI (reference sequence). Trimming removed 10 bases at V and 0 bases at J, with 10 bases between. The CDR3 has 13 residues. The CDR3 region has the DNA TGTGCCACCCGACAGAGCTCCTACAATGAGCAGTTCTTC. As protein: CATRQSSYNEQFF.

The rearrangement joins TRBV9 to TRBJ2-5; 8 positions agree with TRBD2. The CDR3 runs to 14 residues. The V segment lost 0 bases and the J segment 4 bases; nucleotides outside the gene matches: 2. Germline lookup yields CDR1 SGDLS and CDR2 YYNGEE. CDR3 coding DNA: TGTGCCAGCAGCGTAGCGGGAGGGTCAGAGACCCAGTACTTC. This codes for CASSVAGGSETQYF.

The V and J genes are TRBV30 and TRBJ1-6; 7 bases fit TRBD1. Per germline, CDR1 GTSNPN and CDR2 SVGIG (reference sequence). The CDR3 has 14 residues. V shed 1 base, J shed 7 bases, and the junction held 4 bases outside the gene matches. CDR3 sequence: CAWSEGTENSPLHF. CDR3 nucleotide sequence: TGTGCCTGGAGTGAGGGGACAGAAAATTCACCCCTCCACTTT.

This clone was seen only a few times. The identical CDR3 is also encoded by other nucleotide sequences in the sample. V is TRBV28 and J is TRBJ1-2; TRBD1 might be the D (5 bases). Trimming cost V 2 bases and J 6 bases, with 10 bases left between them. This CDR3 contains 13 residues. CDR1 is MDHEN and CDR2 is SYDVKM in the germline V gene. The CDR3 DNA is TGTGCCAGCAGTTTAAGGGGCAGGGATGGCTACACCTTC. This sequence encodes CASSLRGRDGYTF.

The chain carries TRBV25-1 and TRBJ2-2; TRBD2 matches at 7 bases. V shed 3 bases, J shed 3 bases, and the junction held 13 bases outside the gene matches. This CDR3 comprises 18 residues. The germline gives CDR1 MGHDK, CDR2 SYGVNS. The CDR3 nucleotides read TGTGCCAGCAGTGACCAAGGGGCGCGGGAGAGACACACCGGGGAGCTGTTTTTT. This encodes CASSDQGARERHTGELFF.

This chain uses TRBV28 with TRBJ1-1; a weak D match, TRBD1 (6 bases). The V gene lost 7 bases and the J gene lost 1 base, with 13 bases spanning the gap. Germline CDR1 reads MDHEN; CDR2 reads SYDVKM. The CDR3 length is 14 residues. CDR3 sequence (DNA): TGTGCCAGCACCGAACAGGGATCGAACACTGAAGCTTTCTTT. Protein product: CASTEQGSNTEAFF.

This chain links TRBV7-2 with TRBJ2-3; D unclear. Germline V gene lookup returns CDR1 SGHTA and CDR2 FQGNSA. The CDR3 covers 14 residues. Trimming shortened V by 3 bases and J by 0 bases, and 7 bases separated the two germline ends. The CDR3 is CASSLGPSTDTQYF. The CDR3 nucleotides read TGTGCCAGCAGCTTGGGTCCTAGCACAGATACGCAGTATTTT.

This clone was observed a few times. The rearrangement joins TRBV13 to TRBJ2-5; TRBD1 agrees at 7 bases. CDR1 and CDR2 (germline): PRHDT, FYEKMQ (reference sequence). The trim removed 3 bases at V and 2 bases at J, leaving 3 bases unmatched. This CDR3 is 14 amino acids long. CDR3 residues: CASSLGRGQETQYF. CDR3 DNA: TGTGCCAGCAGCTTGGGCAGGGGGCAAGAGACCCAGTACTTC.

The chain combines TRBV19 with TRBJ2-1; no reliable D call. Germline values: CDR1 LNHDA, CDR2 SQIVND (reference sequence). V lost 3 bases and J lost 5, with 11 bases in between. The length of the CDR3 is 14 residues. The CDR3 is CASSISVPHNEQFF. The CDR3 coding sequence is TGTGCCAGTAGTATCTCGGTCCCCCACAATGAGCAGTTCTTC.

The rearrangement joins TRBV2 to TRBJ2-1; 11 bases align to TRBD1. The CDR3 is 14 residues long. Losses at the gene ends were 6 bases for V and 6 bases for J; bases not matched to a gene: 4. Looked up from germline, CDR1 is SNHLY and CDR2 is FYNNEI. The CDR3 coding sequence is TGTGCCAGCAGGGACAGGGGGCGCCTCAATGAGCAGTTCTTC. It translates to CASRDRGRLNEQFF.

This chain uses TRBV7-9 with TRBJ1-1; D gene unclear. The CDR3 is 12 amino acids. Germline-derived CDR1 and CDR2 are SEHNR and FQNEAQ (reference sequence). V lost 3 bases and J 7 bases, leaving 9 bases between the germline ends. The CDR3 loop is CASSFLRDEAFF. The CDR3 DNA sequence: TGTGCCAGCAGCTTTCTACGAGATGAAGCTTTCTTT.

The rearrangement joins TRBV6-5 to TRBJ1-5, with D perhaps TRBD1 (5 bases). Germline CDR1 reads MNHEY; CDR2 reads SVGAGI. Deletions cut 5 bases from V and 5 bases from J, with 13 bases between. The CDR3 spans 14 residues. CDR3 protein: CASSEKGLDQPQHF. The CDR3 bases are TGTGCCAGCAGTGAAAAGGGGTTGGATCAGCCCCAGCATTTT.

The chain has TRBV19 and TRBJ1-1, with D maybe TRBD1 (5 bases). There are 14 residues in the CDR3. Trimming pared 5 bases from V and 5 bases from J, leaving 15 bases between. Germline CDR1 LNHDA, CDR2 SQIVND (reference sequence). Here the CDR3 DNA reads TGTGCCAGTAGTTGGGGGGAGGCGGTGACTGAAGCTTTCTTT. Protein product: CASSWGEAVTEAFF.

On this clone: Distinct nucleotide sequences in the sample also encode this CDR3. The V and J genes are TRBV29-1 and TRBJ2-7; possible D gene TRBD2, 6 bases. The germline gives CDR1 SQVTM, CDR2 ANQGSEA. With 6 bases removed from V and 5 bases from J, the gap between germline ends came to 20 bases. This CDR3 has 14 residues. The CDR3 nucleotides read TGCAGCGTGACGGGTCGGGGAGGTAGGAACGAGCAGTACTTC. Translated: CSVTGRGGRNEQYF.

This sequence joins TRBV14 and TRBJ1-1, with 10 bases lining up with TRBD1. With V trimmed by 4 bases and J by 2 bases, 10 bases remained unmatched. The CDR3 contains 17 residues. Germline loops: CDR1 SGHDN, CDR2 FVKESK. CDR3 residues: CASSPRTDRGANTEAFF. CDR3 DNA sequence: TGTGCCAGCAGCCCTCGAACGGACAGGGGGGCCAACACTGAAGCTTTCTTT.